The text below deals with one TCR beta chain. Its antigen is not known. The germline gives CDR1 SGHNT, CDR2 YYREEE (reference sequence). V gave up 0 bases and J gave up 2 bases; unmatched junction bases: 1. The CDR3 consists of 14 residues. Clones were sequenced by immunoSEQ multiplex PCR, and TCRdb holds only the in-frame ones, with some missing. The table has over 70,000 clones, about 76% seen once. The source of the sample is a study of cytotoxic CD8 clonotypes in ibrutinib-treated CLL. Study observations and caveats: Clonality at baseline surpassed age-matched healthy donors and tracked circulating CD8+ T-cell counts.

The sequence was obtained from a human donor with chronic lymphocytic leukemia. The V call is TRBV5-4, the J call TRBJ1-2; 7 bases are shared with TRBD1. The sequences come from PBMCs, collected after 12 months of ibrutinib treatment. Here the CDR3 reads CASSLAGGNYGYTF. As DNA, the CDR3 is TGTGCCAGCAGCTTGGCAGGGGGGAACTATGGCTACACCTTC. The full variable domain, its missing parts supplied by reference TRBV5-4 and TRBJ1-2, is ETGVTQSPTHLIKTRGQQVTLRCSSQSGHNTVSWYQQALGQGPQFIFQYYREEENGRGNFPPRFSGLQFPNYSSELNVNALELDDSALYLCASSLAGGNYGYTFGSGTRLTVV.